Sequencing of this T cell receptor beta chain was carried out in a study of radiation and T cells in renal cell carcinoma. TCRdb keeps only in-frame clones here, not all; method: immunoSEQ multiplex PCR. Among about 23,000 clones listed, 58% were seen once. The treatment was: treatment-naive control, cytoreductive nephrectomy. Controls were unirradiated tumors from treatment-naive cytoreductive nephrectomy patients. Study-wide results and limits: Compared with controls, irradiated tumors showed greater TCR clonality. Irradiated tumors held more dominant CDR3 motifs than control tumors.

Germline V gene sequence: CDR1 MDHEN, CDR2 SYDVKM. After removal of 10 bases from V and 1 base from J, the junction contained 5 bases not matched to a gene. The CDR3 spans 15 residues. A remark on this clone: Antigen unknown.

The material sequenced was tumor tissue, taken from a patient whose treatment was nephrectomy without radiotherapy. The genes are TRBV28 and TRBJ2-6, with 9 bases identical to TRBD1. The receptor was derived from a man aged 35-49 years with renal cell carcinoma. The CDR3 loop is CAIGTGSSGANVLTF. For the CDR3, the DNA is TGTGCCATTGGGACAGGGTCGTCTGGGGCCAACGTCCTGACTTTC.